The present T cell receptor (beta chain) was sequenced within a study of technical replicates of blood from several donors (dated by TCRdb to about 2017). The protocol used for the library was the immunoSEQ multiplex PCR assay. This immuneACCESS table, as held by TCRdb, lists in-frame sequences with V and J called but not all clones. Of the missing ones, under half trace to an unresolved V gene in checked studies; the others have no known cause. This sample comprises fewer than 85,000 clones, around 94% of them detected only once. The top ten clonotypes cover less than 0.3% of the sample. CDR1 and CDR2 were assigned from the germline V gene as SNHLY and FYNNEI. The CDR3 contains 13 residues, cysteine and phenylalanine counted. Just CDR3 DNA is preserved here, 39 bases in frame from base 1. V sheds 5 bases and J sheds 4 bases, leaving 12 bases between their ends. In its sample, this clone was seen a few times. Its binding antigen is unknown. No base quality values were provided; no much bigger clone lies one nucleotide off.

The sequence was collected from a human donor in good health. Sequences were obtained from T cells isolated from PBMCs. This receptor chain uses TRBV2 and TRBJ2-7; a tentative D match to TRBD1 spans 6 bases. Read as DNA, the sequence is TGTGCCAGCAGTTCGGACAGTTGGTACGAGCAGTACTTC. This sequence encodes CASSSDSWYEQYF.